The next 24 T cell receptor beta chains were all read from a single sample in a study of blood T cells in healthy people across ages. The authors ran a second PCR of about 6 to 11 cycles using a sample-barcoded 5' primer and a J-beta primer mix. TCRdb reprocessed the 5' RACE reads via MiXCR and lists one record per CDR3 protein. The table has some 900,000 distinct CDR3 sequences, roughly 48% seen once. Specimen: blood. The receptors originated from a man aged 30 to 39 in good health.

The J gene is TRBJ2-1, the V gene TRBV25-1; TRBD2 is a possible D gene (5 bases). V dropped 1 base and J dropped 8 bases, with 18 bases sitting between them. Germline lookup yields CDR1 MGHDK and CDR2 SYGVNS. The CDR3 has 16 residues. The CDR3 is CASSEFSRLLGDEQFF. The CDR3 nucleotides are TGTGCCAGCAGTGAATTTTCACGGCTCTTGGGAGATGAGCAGTTCTTC.

The chain has TRBV12-3 or TRBV12-4 and TRBJ2-7; 9 bases fit TRBD1. CDR3 size: 13 residues. Trimming took 8 bases from V and 5 from J; bases not matched to a gene: 7. The CDR3 region has the DNA TGTGCCAGCGGACAGGGGACTTCCGACGAGCAGTACTTC. This sequence encodes CASGQGTSDEQYF.

This clonotype was seen a few times. This chain links TRBV5-5 with TRBJ1-5; no clear D gene. Germline lookup yields CDR1 SGHKS and CDR2 YYEKEE (reference sequence). V was pared by 4 bases and J by 3 bases, with 17 bases between. This CDR3 is built from 16 residues. The CDR3 nucleotides are TGTGCCAGCAGCCACACCGGACGGAGAACCAATCAGCCCCAGCATTTT. This encodes CASSHTGRRTNQPQHF.

V and J are TRBV7-9 and TRBJ2-4; 8 bases match TRBD1. V lost 3 bases to trimming and J lost 0 bases; unmatched junction nucleotides: 4. CDR3 length: 16 amino acids. CDR1 SEHNR and CDR2 FQNEAQ come from the germline V gene (reference sequence). Here the CDR3 reads CASSLDRALAKNIQYF. The CDR3 nucleotides read TGTGCCAGCAGCTTGGACAGGGCGCTAGCCAAAAACATTCAGTACTTC.

Comment on this clonotype: One end of the junction is discordant with germline, which a read error may explain. This rearrangement joins TRBV10-2 to TRBJ1-2, with D uncertain. The CDR3 runs to 14 residues. Germline assignment: CDR1 WSHSY and CDR2 SAAADI. The CDR3 DNA reads TGCGCCAGCAGAGAGTCCGGAGCCACTTATGGCTACACCTTC. Protein sequence: CASRESGATYGYTF.

This clonotype has a handful of counts. V and J are TRBV4-2 and TRBJ2-7; D possibly corresponds to TRBD1 (6 bases). V dropped 3 bases and J dropped 6 bases, with 18 bases sitting between them. The CDR3 extends over 15 amino acids. The germline CDR1 and CDR2 sequences are LGHNA and YNFKEQ. This CDR3 is CASSQGNRDTGEQYF. CDR3 in DNA: TGTGCCAGCAGCCAGGGTAACCGGGACACAGGCGAGCAGTACTTC.

The CDR3, as DNA: TGTGCCAGCAGTTACTCGAGGGCAGTCCCCTATGGCTACACCTTC. As protein: CASSYSRAVPYGYTF. V usage is TRBV6-5 and J usage is TRBJ1-2, with D hard to call. CDR1 is MNHEY, CDR2 SVGAGI, per germline. Trimming cost V 0 bases and J 4 bases, with 12 bases left between them. The CDR3 has 15 residues.

The chain links TRBV9 to TRBJ2-1, with D uncertain. V was shortened by 0 bases and J by 4 bases, with 11 bases between the two germline ends. This CDR3 spans 15 amino acids. CDR1 is SGDLS and CDR2 is YYNGEE in the germline V gene. The CDR3 DNA follows: TGTGCCAGCAGCGTAGAAGAGGTAGCATACAATGAGCAGTTCTTC. It encodes CASSVEEVAYNEQFF.

The chain has TRBV10-3 and TRBJ2-4; D may be TRBD1 (5 bases). V shed 2 bases and J shed 3 bases, with 11 bases lying between them. CDR1 is ENHRY, CDR2 SYGVKD, per germline. The CDR3 runs 15 residues. The CDR3 here is CAISEGAGFKNIQYF. CDR3 DNA: TGTGCCATCAGTGAGGGGGCAGGGTTCAAAAACATTCAGTACTTC.

This chain connects TRBV20-1 to TRBJ2-3; D not resolved. V was clipped by 3 bases and J by 0 bases, with 13 bases between them. This CDR3 spans 15 amino acids. Germline V gene lookup returns CDR1 DFQATT and CDR2 SNEGSKA (reference sequence). CDR3 coding DNA: TGCAGTGCTAGCCCCACTACGAGTAGCACAGATACGCAGTATTTT. This encodes CSASPTTSSTDTQYF.

This clonotype appeared a few times. V gene TRBV5-1 combines with J gene TRBJ2-1; D may be TRBD1 (5 bases). The CDR3 is 15 amino acids. The ends were cut back, 5 bases at V and 2 bases at J, with 14 bases in the middle. The germline V gene has CDR1 SGHRS and CDR2 YFSETQ. CDR3 amino acids: CASRPDRRPYNEQFF. In nucleotides, the CDR3 is TGCGCCAGCAGGCCTGACAGACGCCCCTACAATGAGCAGTTCTTC.

This chain links TRBV12-3 or TRBV12-4 with TRBJ2-3; D remains ambiguous. The V end lost 5 bases, the J end lost 1 base, and 16 bases lay between the germline ends. The CDR3 is made up of 16 amino acids. The CDR3 DNA is TGTGCCAGCAGTGATGACGGCCGACGTCGCACAGATACGCAGTATTTT. Encoded protein: CASSDDGRRRTDTQYF.

This clonotype was seen a few times. The chain couples TRBV29-1 to TRBJ2-1; 10 bases fit TRBD2. V was clipped by 4 bases and J by 6 bases; unmatched bases: 6. From germline, CDR1 is SQVTM and CDR2 ANQGSEA. The CDR3 runs to 14 residues. CDR3 DNA sequence: TGCAGCGTTGGAGCGGGGGGGCCCCTCAATGAGCAGTTCTTC. It encodes CSVGAGGPLNEQFF.

This clonotype has just a few counts. The chain has TRBV7-2 and TRBJ2-1, with D tentatively TRBD2 (5 bases). The CDR3 is made up of 15 amino acids. The V gene's germline CDR1 is SGHTA and CDR2 FQGNSA. The ends were cut back, 1 base at V and 6 bases at J, with 13 bases in the middle. The CDR3 loop is CASSLEGGGFNEQFF. Written as DNA, the CDR3 is TGTGCCAGCAGCTTAGAGGGTGGCGGGTTCAATGAGCAGTTCTTC.

The V call is TRBV20-1, the J call TRBJ2-5, with 10 bases lining up with TRBD1. There are 14 residues in the CDR3. Losses at the gene ends were 4 bases for V and 7 bases for J; bases not matched to a gene: 9. Looked up from germline, CDR1 is DFQATT and CDR2 is SNEGSKA (reference sequence). CDR3 residues: CSATPTGGAGTQYF. CDR3 nucleotides: TGCAGTGCTACCCCGACAGGGGGCGCAGGGACCCAGTACTTC.

This chain joins TRBV14 and TRBJ2-1; D gene unclear. This CDR3 comprises 14 residues. The ends were cut back, 5 bases at V and 4 bases at J, with 12 bases in the middle. The germline V gene encodes CDR1 SGHDN and CDR2 FVKESK. The CDR3 here is CASSGVQVYNEQFF. For the CDR3, the DNA is TGTGCCAGCAGCGGGGTCCAGGTTTACAATGAGCAGTTCTTC.

This clonotype was recorded many times. The genes are TRBV27 and TRBJ2-1; possible D gene TRBD1, 6 bases. CDR3 length: 17 amino acids. Germline V CDR1 and CDR2: MNHEY, SMNVEV (reference sequence). With 0 bases removed from V and 0 bases from J, the gap between germline ends came to 12 bases. Written as DNA, the CDR3 is TGTGCCAGCAGTTTATCCCGACAGGTACGCTCCTACAATGAGCAGTTCTTC. This codes for CASSLSRQVRSYNEQFF.

Only a few counts were recorded for this clonotype. CDR3 nucleotide sequence: TGTGCCAGCAGCCAAGTAACAGGGGGCGAAGAGACCCAGTACTTC. This codes for CASSQVTGGEETQYF. The chain employs TRBV3-1 and TRBJ2-5; TRBD1 agrees at 9 bases. The CDR3 runs to 15 residues. Trimming took 1 base from V and 3 from J; bases not matched to a gene: 3. The germline V gene encodes CDR1 LGHDT and CDR2 YNNKEL (reference sequence).

This clonotype was seen only a few times. The rearrangement joins TRBV4-1 to TRBJ2-3, with 8 positions matching TRBD2. Germline V gives CDR1 MGHRA, CDR2 YSYEKL. The CDR3 contains 17 residues. J was trimmed by 2 bases and V by 3 bases; bases with no gene match: 10. CDR3 residues: CASSQDPSGGATDTQYF. For the CDR3, the DNA is TGCGCCAGCAGCCAGGACCCGAGCGGGGGAGCCACAGATACGCAGTATTTT.

This clonotype was seen only a few times. The rearrangement joins TRBV20-1 to TRBJ2-5; D is ambiguous. The V end was cut by 2 bases, the J end by 5 bases, with 9 bases between. The CDR3 length is 12 residues. Germline V CDR1 and CDR2: DFQATT, SNEGSKA (reference sequence). The CDR3 reads CSARSDRETQYF. The CDR3 region has the DNA TGCAGTGCTAGATCGGATCGCGAGACCCAGTACTTC.

The chain carries TRBV6-5 and TRBJ2-7; D gene unclear. Trimming took 0 bases from V and 3 from J, leaving 18 bases between them. The CDR3 totals 17 residues. The germline V gene encodes CDR1 MNHEY and CDR2 SVGAGI. CDR3 region: CASSYSNLPSAHYEQYF. The CDR3 DNA reads as TGTGCCAGCAGTTACTCGAATCTCCCTTCCGCCCACTACGAGCAGTACTTC.

There are a few counts of this clonotype. The V and J genes are TRBV24-1 and TRBJ2-7, with a tentative D call TRBD1 (7 bases). The CDR3 runs 17 residues. Trimming took 3 bases from V and 0 from J, leaving 17 bases between them. Germline V gene lookup returns CDR1 KGHDR and CDR2 SFDVKD. The CDR3 DNA reads as TGTGCCACCAGTGATCCTAAATCAGGGGGGAGCTCCTACGAGCAGTACTTC. This sequence encodes CATSDPKSGGSSYEQYF.

Regarding this clonotype: A read error may account for a junction end that differs from germline. The V gene is TRBV9, the J gene TRBJ1-2; TRBD1 agrees at 9 bases. Germline CDR1 and CDR2: SGDLS and YYNGEE. The CDR3 is 14 amino acids. The CDR3 DNA reads as TGTGTCAGCAGCGTCGGGACAGGGAACTATGGCTACACCTTC. Protein sequence: CVSSVGTGNYGYTF.

This chain uses TRBV20-1 with TRBJ2-5; D gene unclear. CDR3 size: 14 residues. Deletions cut 3 bases from V and 7 bases from J, with 18 bases between. Germline V lookup: CDR1 DFQATT, CDR2 SNEGSKA (reference sequence). CDR3 residues: CSASRSRAKGTQYF. CDR3 bases: TGCAGTGCTAGTCGGTCCCGGGCCAAAGGGACCCAGTACTTC.